This TCR beta chain was sequenced in a study of blood T cell repertoires in COVID-19. Study-level information: Samples came from the United States, Italy and Spain, spanning acute and convalescent COVID-19.

Trimming pared 5 bases from V and 0 bases from J, leaving 13 bases between. Germline assignment: CDR1 SGHVS and CDR2 FQNEAQ. CDR3 size: 15 residues. Per the authors' pipeline: How many nucleated cells were present was estimated from reference gene primer amplification. Clones were sequenced by immunoSEQ multiplex PCR, and TCRdb holds only the in-frame ones, with some missing. V and J calls plus clone size are reproduced from that table; the DNA served to infer D and trimming. The sample contains 150,000 or so clones, roughly 80% of which appear only once. Sequenced input: peripheral blood. V usage is TRBV7-8 and J usage is TRBJ1-1; tentative D call: TRBD1 (6 bases). The sequence came from a man younger than 35 with active or convalescent COVID-19. The CDR3 DNA reads as TGTGCCAGCAGCCGGTGGACAGATCTGAACACTGAAGCTTTCTTT. Protein product: CASSRWTDLNTEAFF.